This T cell receptor beta chain was profiled in a study of technical replicates of blood from a handful of donors. Data came from immunoSEQ multiplex PCR; TCRdb stores just in-frame clones and leaves some out. The table lists under 95,000 clones, 80% to 95% of them singletons. CDR3 length: 16 residues. After removal of 5 bases from V and 6 bases from J, the junction contained 15 bases not matched to a gene. Germline loops: CDR1 PRHDT, CDR2 FYEKMQ (reference sequence). This chain connects TRBV13 to TRBJ2-5, with 7 bases identical to TRBD2. The sequenced sample consisted of T cells isolated from PBMCs. The receptor was derived from a human donor in good health. CDR3 sequence: CASSPPRSGAGKTQYF. The CDR3 DNA reads as TGTGCCAGCAGCCCCCCCCGGAGCGGGGCGGGTAAGACCCAGTACTTC.